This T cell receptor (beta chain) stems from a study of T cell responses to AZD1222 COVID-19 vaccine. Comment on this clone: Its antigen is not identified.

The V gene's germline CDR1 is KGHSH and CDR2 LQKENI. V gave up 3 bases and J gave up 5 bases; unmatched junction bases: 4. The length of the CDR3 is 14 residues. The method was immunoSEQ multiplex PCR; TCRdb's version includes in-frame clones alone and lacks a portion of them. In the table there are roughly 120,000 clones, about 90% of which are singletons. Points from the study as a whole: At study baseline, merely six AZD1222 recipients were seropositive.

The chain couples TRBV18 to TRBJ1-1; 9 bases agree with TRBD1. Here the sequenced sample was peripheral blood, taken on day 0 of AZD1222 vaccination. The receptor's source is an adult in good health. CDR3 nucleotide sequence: TGTGCCAGCTCACCGACAGGGGGAAGTACTGAAGCTTTCTTT. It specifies CASSPTGGSTEAFF.